This T cell receptor beta chain was profiled in a study of identical twins. Overall study results and limits: Low generation-probability sequences were in excess among twin-shared out-of-frame alpha sequences.

TCRdb passed the 5' RACE reads through MiXCR, listing each CDR3 protein once. This sample has 1.5 million or so distinct CDR3 sequences, with about 32% found just once. J was trimmed by 4 bases and V by 4 bases; bases with no gene match: 12. Germline loops: CDR1 SGHRS, CDR2 YFSETQ. CDR3 size: 18 residues. This clonotype has just a few counts. Its antigen is still unknown. In every case, the donor was a healthy Caucasian. Sequenced material: cord blood. The chain recombines TRBV5-1 with TRBJ2-1; 12 bases are shared with TRBD2. The TCR sequence derives from a newborn girl in good health. CDR3 bases: TGCGCCAGCAGCCTGGCCACTAGCGGGAGGCCTCTGTACAATGAGCAGTTCTTC. It yields the protein CASSLATSGRPLYNEQFF.